These 22 T cell receptor beta chains share one sample of origin, sequenced in a study of human T cells and chemical hapten exposure. The time point is: pre-sensitization, week 0. Treatment reported: therapeutic diphenylcyclopropenone sensitization with weekly scalp DPC. TCRdb called the RACE reads again in MiXCR, with one record for every CDR3 protein. The table shows roughly 380,000 distinct CDR3 sequences, with 5.1% occurring only once. The source material was whole blood, sampled in connection with sensitization to the hapten diphenylcyclopropenone (DPC). All receptors come from a woman aged 45-65 years with alopecia areata. Some clones in this sample may be carry-over from other donors' samples.

This clonotype was counted many times. The chain couples TRBV14 to TRBJ2-4; a weak D match, TRBD1 (5 bases). The CDR3 spans 12 residues. Between the trimmed V and J ends, which lost 1 base and 14 bases, there was a span of 12 bases. Germline lookup yields CDR1 SGHDN and CDR2 FVKESK. CDR3 residues: CASSQAAGSKYF. The CDR3 DNA is TGTGCCAGCAGCCAAGCGGCAGGGTCAAAGTACTTC.

This clonotype has just a few counts. V and J are TRBV2 and TRBJ2-7; D gene unclear. CDR1 is SNHLY, CDR2 FYNNEI, per germline. This CDR3 spans 13 amino acids. The ends were cut back, 6 bases at V and 2 bases at J, with 11 bases in the middle. The CDR3 DNA sequence: TGTGCCAGCAGGGGCGACGGACCCTACGAGCAGTACTTC. It is translated as CASRGDGPYEQYF.

This clonotype was recorded many times. The CDR3 spells CASSLAGRLAGALEQYF. CDR3 nucleotides: TGTGCCAGCAGTTTAGCAGGGAGACTAGCGGGAGCCCTCGAGCAGTACTTC. The rearrangement links TRBV12-3 or TRBV12-4 to TRBJ2-7; 12 bases match TRBD2. J was trimmed by 6 bases and V by 0 bases; bases with no gene match: 9. The CDR3 sequence is 17 residues long.

This chain connects TRBV27 to TRBJ1-5, with D unclear. The CDR3 is 13 amino acids. The V end lost 3 bases, the J end lost 7 bases, and 10 bases lay between the germline ends. Germline lookup yields CDR1 MNHEY and CDR2 SMNVEV (reference sequence). The CDR3 nucleotides read TGTGCCAGCAGTTTGAATGTTGAACAGCCCCAGCATTTT. Its translation is CASSLNVEQPQHF.

This clonotype was seen repeatedly, ten times or more. V is TRBV29-1 and J is TRBJ2-1; TRBD2 might be the D (6 bases). Trimming stripped 0 bases from V and 6 bases from J, with 15 bases between. The CDR3 is 15 residues long. CDR1 and CDR2 (germline): SQVTM, ANQGSEA. The CDR3 region is CSVEDTPTSPNEQFF. The CDR3 nucleotides read TGCAGCGTTGAAGATACCCCGACTAGTCCCAATGAGCAGTTCTTC.

The chain recombines TRBV5-4 with TRBJ1-1; no reliable D call. CDR3 length: 17 amino acids. Germline CDR1 SGHNT, CDR2 YYREEE (reference sequence). V was cut by 0 bases and J by 0 bases, with 15 bases left in between. The CDR3 loop reads CASSLATGGEMNTEAFF. For the CDR3, the DNA is TGTGCCAGCAGCTTGGCGACTGGAGGAGAGATGAACACTGAAGCTTTCTTT.

This clonotype was found a few times. The chain links TRBV29-1 to TRBJ1-2; perhaps TRBD1 as D (5 bases). The CDR3 loop spans 13 amino acids. In germline, CDR1 is SQVTM, CDR2 ANQGSEA. V lost 1 base and J lost 8, with 14 bases in between. CDR3 DNA sequence: TGCAGCGTTGAAGCCCAGGGACTCTACGGCTACACCTTC. Protein: CSVEAQGLYGYTF.

The chain carries TRBV20-1 and TRBJ2-3, with D perhaps TRBD1 (6 bases). V was pared by 6 bases and J by 5 bases, with 21 bases between. The germline CDR1 and CDR2 sequences are DFQATT and SNEGSKA (reference sequence). This CDR3 is 15 amino acids long. For the CDR3, the DNA is TGCAGTGCCCCCGAACAGGGAAGGGGAAGAGATACGCAGTATTTT. This translates into CSAPEQGRGRDTQYF.

This clonotype was seen repeatedly, ten times or more. The chain recombines TRBV2 with TRBJ1-2; D uncertain. Germline CDR1 reads SNHLY; CDR2 reads FYNNEI. Trimming removed 3 bases from V and 8 bases from J, with 19 bases in between. There are 15 residues in the CDR3. The CDR3 loop reads CASSEDGAAGFGYTF. DNA for the CDR3: TGTGCCAGCAGTGAGGACGGAGCTGCCGGATTCGGCTACACCTTC.

Ten or more counts support this clonotype. This rearrangement joins TRBV15 to TRBJ2-5; TRBD2 might be the D (5 bases). CDR3 size: 14 residues. CDR1 and CDR2 from the germline V gene are LNHNV and YYDKDF (reference sequence). V was shortened by 2 bases and J by 5 bases, with 12 bases between the two germline ends. CDR3: CATSRPNTGETQYF. The CDR3 DNA sequence: TGTGCCACCAGCAGACCCAACACGGGGGAGACCCAGTACTTC. Complete variable domain (other parts from reference TRBV15 and TRBJ2-5): DAMVIQNPRYQVTQFGKPVTLSCSQTLNHNVMYWYQQKSSQAPKLLFHYYDKDFNNEADTPDNFQSRRPNTSFCFLDIRSPGLGDTAMYLCATSRPNTGETQYFGPGTRLLVL.

This chain links TRBV20-1 with TRBJ2-5; 11 nucleotides agree with TRBD2. Germline V gives CDR1 DFQATT, CDR2 SNEGSKA (reference sequence). The CDR3 spans 17 residues. Trimming took 5 bases from V and 0 from J; bases not matched to a gene: 11. CDR3 loop: CSAPDPGLAEDQETQYF. CDR3 DNA: TGCAGTGCTCCCGATCCGGGACTAGCGGAAGACCAAGAGACCCAGTACTTC.

This clonotype has at least ten counts. The chain is built from TRBV7-9 and TRBJ2-3; 10 bases align to TRBD2. The ends lost 7 bases at V and 6 bases at J; junction bases unmatched: 13. Per germline, CDR1 SEHNR and CDR2 FQNEAQ (reference sequence). The CDR3 runs 16 residues. Here the CDR3 DNA reads TGTGCCAGCACTACTTCAGCGGGAGGGCCTTGGGATACGCAGTATTTT. It codes for CASTTSAGGPWDTQYF.

This clonotype was counted many times. The chain uses TRBV6-5 and TRBJ1-5; no definite D call. V was trimmed by 6 bases and J by 0 bases, leaving 6 bases between them. The CDR3 extends over 13 amino acids. Germline CDR1 reads MNHEY; CDR2 reads SVGAGI. CDR3 in amino acids: CASSEFSNQPQHF. The CDR3 DNA follows: TGTGCCAGCAGCGAATTTAGCAATCAGCCCCAGCATTTT.

The V call is TRBV7-9, the J call TRBJ1-1; D is perhaps TRBD1 (5 bases). The germline gives CDR1 SEHNR, CDR2 FQNEAQ (reference sequence). This CDR3 region has 13 residues. V lost 10 bases and J lost 1, with 13 bases in between. The CDR3 region is CATKGRTNTEAFF. The CDR3 DNA sequence: TGTGCCACGAAGGGACGGACGAACACTGAAGCTTTCTTT.

This chain joins TRBV5-1 and TRBJ2-3, with 8 bases fitting TRBD2. The CDR3 consists of 13 residues. The germline V gene has CDR1 SGHRS and CDR2 YFSETQ. Trimming cost V 3 bases and J 12 bases; bases outside gene matches: 9. CDR3 region: CASSSPDSGAQYF. Here the CDR3 DNA reads TGCGCCAGCAGCTCACCGGATAGCGGGGCCCAGTATTTT.

This clonotype was seen many times. The rearrangement links TRBV29-1 to TRBJ2-4; either TRBD1 or TRBD2 may fit D (5 bases each). CDR3 length equals 15 residues. V was clipped by 3 bases and J by 0 bases, with 12 bases between them. Per the germline V gene, CDR1 is SQVTM and CDR2 is ANQGSEA. The CDR3 nucleotides read TGCAGCGTTGAGCCGGGGCCACTAGCCAAAAACATTCAGTACTTC. Protein product: CSVEPGPLAKNIQYF. Full variable domain (rest looked up from reference TRBV29-1 and TRBJ2-4): SAVISQKPSRDICQRGTSLTIQCQVDSQVTMMFWYRQQPGQSLTLIATANQGSEATYESGFVIDKFPISRPNLTFSTLTVSNMSPEDSSIYLCSVEPGPLAKNIQYFGAGTRLSVL.

The gene calls are TRBV12-3 or TRBV12-4 and TRBJ1-1, with 7 bases fitting TRBD1. The CDR3 is 15 residues long. V gave up 5 bases and J gave up 4 bases; unmatched junction bases: 10. CDR3 loop: CASSPVTGMFTEAFF. Written as DNA, the CDR3 is TGTGCCAGCAGTCCCGTGACAGGGATGTTCACTGAAGCTTTCTTT.

The table lists this clonotype with many counts. The chain employs TRBV6-1 and TRBJ2-2, with TRBD2 matching over 8 bases. CDR3 length: 16 residues. V trimming: 6 bases; J trimming: 5 bases; junction bases outside the gene matches: 11. Germline CDR1 and CDR2: MNHNS and SASEGT. The CDR3 region has the DNA TGTGCCAGCAGCCATTTGCGGGGGGCAGAGACCGGGGAGCTGTTTTTT. The encoded protein is CASSHLRGAETGELFF.

This clonotype was detected many times. The chain carries TRBV6-1 and TRBJ1-2; 9 bases fit TRBD1. V lost 6 bases, J lost 5 bases, and 4 bases stayed unmatched. The CDR3 covers 13 residues. The germline CDR1 and CDR2 sequences are MNHNS and SASEGT. This CDR3 reads CASSEGTGYGYTF. The CDR3, as DNA: TGTGCCAGCAGCGAGGGGACAGGGTATGGCTACACCTTC.

This clonotype was counted at least ten times. The chain recombines TRBV10-3 with TRBJ2-3, with a weak D call TRBD1 (6 bases). The germline gives CDR1 ENHRY, CDR2 SYGVKD. V shed 7 bases and J shed 1 base, with 12 bases lying between them. The CDR3 runs 14 residues. CDR3 sequence reads: CAINTGSGTDTQYF. CDR3 DNA sequence: TGTGCCATCAATACAGGGTCGGGCACAGATACGCAGTATTTT.

The chain employs TRBV5-1 and TRBJ1-4; tentatively, D is TRBD1 (5 bases). This CDR3 is built from 16 residues. Looked up from germline, CDR1 is SGHRS and CDR2 is YFSETQ. The ends were cut back, 4 bases at V and 3 bases at J, with 16 bases in the middle. The CDR3 loop is CASSVGQGVPNEKLFF. The CDR3 nucleotides read TGCGCCAGCAGCGTTGGCCAAGGGGTCCCTAATGAAAAACTGTTTTTT. The entire variable domain, with the rest obtained from reference TRBV5-1 and TRBJ1-4, is as follows: KAGVTQTPRYLIKTRGQQVTLSCSPISGHRSVSWYQQTPGQGLQFLFEYFSETQRNKGNFPGRFSGRQFSNSRSEMNVSTLELGDSALYLCASSVGQGVPNEKLFFGSGTQLSVL.

This clonotype was counted many times. J is TRBJ2-1 and V is TRBV29-1; D gene ambiguous. The CDR3 is 11 residues long. Germline loops: CDR1 SQVTM, CDR2 ANQGSEA. V was clipped by 8 bases and J by 6 bases, with 11 bases between them. CDR3 sequence: CSIAGGNEQFF. The CDR3 nucleotides read TGCAGCATTGCTGGCGGCAATGAGCAGTTCTTC.